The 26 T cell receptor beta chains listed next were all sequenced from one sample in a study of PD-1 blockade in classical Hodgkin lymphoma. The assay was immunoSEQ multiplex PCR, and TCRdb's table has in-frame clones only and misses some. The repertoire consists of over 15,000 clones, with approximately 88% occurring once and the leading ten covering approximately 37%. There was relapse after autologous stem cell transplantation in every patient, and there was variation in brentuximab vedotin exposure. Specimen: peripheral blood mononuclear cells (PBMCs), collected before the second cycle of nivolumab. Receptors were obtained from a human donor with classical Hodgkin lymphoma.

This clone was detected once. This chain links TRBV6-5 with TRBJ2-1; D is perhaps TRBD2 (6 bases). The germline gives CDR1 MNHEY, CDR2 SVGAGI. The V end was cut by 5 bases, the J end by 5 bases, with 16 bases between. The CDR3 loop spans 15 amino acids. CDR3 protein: CASSPLGTLHNEQFF. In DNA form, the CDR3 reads TGTGCCAGCAGTCCCCTAGGGACTCTTCACAATGAGCAGTTCTTC.

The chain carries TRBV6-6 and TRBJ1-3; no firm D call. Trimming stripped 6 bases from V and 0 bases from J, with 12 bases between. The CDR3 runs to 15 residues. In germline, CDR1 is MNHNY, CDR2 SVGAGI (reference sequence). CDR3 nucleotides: TGTGCCAGCAGACGCGTGGACTCCTCTGGAAACACCATATATTTT. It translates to CASRRVDSSGNTIYF.

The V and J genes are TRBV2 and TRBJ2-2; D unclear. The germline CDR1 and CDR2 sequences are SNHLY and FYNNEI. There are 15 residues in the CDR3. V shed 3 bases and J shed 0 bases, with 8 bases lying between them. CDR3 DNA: TGTGCCAGCAGTGATTGGGCCCCGAACACCGGGGAGCTGTTTTTT. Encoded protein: CASSDWAPNTGELFF.

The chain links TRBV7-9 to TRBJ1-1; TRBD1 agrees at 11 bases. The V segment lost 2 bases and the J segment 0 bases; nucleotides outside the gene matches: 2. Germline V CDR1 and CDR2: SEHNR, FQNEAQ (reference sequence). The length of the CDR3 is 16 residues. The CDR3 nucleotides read TGTGCCAGCAGCTTAAGGACAGGGGGCATGAACACTGAAGCTTTCTTT. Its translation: CASSLRTGGMNTEAFF.

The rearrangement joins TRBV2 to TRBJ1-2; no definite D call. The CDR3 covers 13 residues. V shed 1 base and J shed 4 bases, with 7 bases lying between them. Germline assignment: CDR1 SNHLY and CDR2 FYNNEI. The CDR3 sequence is CASSEGQAYGYTF. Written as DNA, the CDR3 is TGTGCCAGCAGTGAAGGGCAGGCCTATGGCTACACCTTC.

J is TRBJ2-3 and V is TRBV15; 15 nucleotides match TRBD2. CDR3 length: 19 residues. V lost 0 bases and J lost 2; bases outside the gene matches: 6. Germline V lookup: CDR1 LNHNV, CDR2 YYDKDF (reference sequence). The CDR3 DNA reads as TGTGCCACCAGCAGAGATTTTGGGACTAGCGGGGGGATCACAGATACGCAGTATTTT. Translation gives CATSRDFGTSGGITDTQYF. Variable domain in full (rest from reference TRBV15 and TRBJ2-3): DAMVIQNPRYQVTQFGKPVTLSCSQTLNHNVMYWYQQKSSQAPKLLFHYYDKDFNNEADTPDNFQSRRPNTSFCFLDIRSPGLGDTAMYLCATSRDFGTSGGITDTQYFGPGTRLTVL.

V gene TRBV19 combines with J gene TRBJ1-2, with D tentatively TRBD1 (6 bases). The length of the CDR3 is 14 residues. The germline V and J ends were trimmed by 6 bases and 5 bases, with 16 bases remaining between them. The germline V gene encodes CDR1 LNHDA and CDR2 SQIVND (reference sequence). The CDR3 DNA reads TGTGCCAGTAGCCTTCCGGGGACATATTATGGCTACACCTTC. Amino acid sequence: CASSLPGTYYGYTF.

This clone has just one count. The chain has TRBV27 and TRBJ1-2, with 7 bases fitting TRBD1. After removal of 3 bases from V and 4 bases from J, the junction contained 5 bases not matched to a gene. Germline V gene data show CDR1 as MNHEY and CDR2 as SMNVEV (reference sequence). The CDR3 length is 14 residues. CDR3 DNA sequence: TGTGCCAGCAGTTTTGACAGGGACCTCTATGGCTACACCTTC. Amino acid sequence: CASSFDRDLYGYTF.

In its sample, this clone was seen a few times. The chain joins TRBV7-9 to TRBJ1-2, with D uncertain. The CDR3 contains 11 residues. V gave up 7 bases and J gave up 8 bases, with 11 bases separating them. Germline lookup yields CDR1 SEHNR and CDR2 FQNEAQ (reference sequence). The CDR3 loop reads CASTSPEGYTF. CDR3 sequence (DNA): TGTGCCAGCACCTCGCCGGAGGGCTACACCTTC.

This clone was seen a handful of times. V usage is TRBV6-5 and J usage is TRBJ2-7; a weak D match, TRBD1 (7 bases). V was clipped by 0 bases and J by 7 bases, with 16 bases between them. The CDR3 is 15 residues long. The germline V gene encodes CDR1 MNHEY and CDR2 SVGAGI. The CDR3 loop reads CASSYSGGQGGEQYF. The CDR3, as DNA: TGTGCCAGCAGTTACTCTGGGGGCCAGGGGGGAGAGCAGTACTTC.

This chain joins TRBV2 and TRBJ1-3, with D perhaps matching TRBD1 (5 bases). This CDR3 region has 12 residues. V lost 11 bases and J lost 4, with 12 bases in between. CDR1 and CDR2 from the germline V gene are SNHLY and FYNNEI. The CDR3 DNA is TGTGCCTCCAGGGTCCCCGGAAACACCATATATTTT. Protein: CASRVPGNTIYF.

The CDR3 region has the DNA TGTGCCAGCAGTGCCACAGGGGGCGGCCGAGCTTTCTTT. Translating gives CASSATGGGRAFF. The chain has TRBV6-1 and TRBJ1-1; 9 bases agree with TRBD1. Looked up from germline, CDR1 is MNHNS and CDR2 is SASEGT. CDR3 length equals 13 residues. V dropped 4 bases and J dropped 10; count of bases not matched to a gene: 7.

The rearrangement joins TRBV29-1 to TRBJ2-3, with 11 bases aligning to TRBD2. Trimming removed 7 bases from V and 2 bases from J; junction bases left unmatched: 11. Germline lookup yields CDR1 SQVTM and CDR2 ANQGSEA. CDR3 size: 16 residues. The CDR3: CSAWELAGDLTDTQYF. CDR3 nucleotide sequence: TGCAGCGCCTGGGAACTAGCGGGGGACCTCACAGATACGCAGTATTTT.

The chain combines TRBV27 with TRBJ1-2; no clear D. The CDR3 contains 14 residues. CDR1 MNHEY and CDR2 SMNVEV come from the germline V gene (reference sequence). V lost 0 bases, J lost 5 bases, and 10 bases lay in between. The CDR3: CASSLSLAGYGYTF. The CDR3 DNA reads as TGTGCCAGCAGTTTATCGCTGGCGGGATATGGCTACACCTTC.

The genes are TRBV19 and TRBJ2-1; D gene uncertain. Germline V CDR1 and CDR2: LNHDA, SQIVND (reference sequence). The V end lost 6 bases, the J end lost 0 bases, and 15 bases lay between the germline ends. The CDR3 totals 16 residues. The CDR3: CASSPLVALSYNEQFF. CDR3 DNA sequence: TGTGCCAGTAGCCCTTTGGTCGCGCTCTCCTACAATGAGCAGTTCTTC.

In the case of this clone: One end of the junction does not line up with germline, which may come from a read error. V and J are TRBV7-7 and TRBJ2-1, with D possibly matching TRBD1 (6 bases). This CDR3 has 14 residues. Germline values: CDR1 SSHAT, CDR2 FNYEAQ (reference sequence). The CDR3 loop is CASSLAGADNEQFF. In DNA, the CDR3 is TGTGCTAGCAGCTTAGCAGGGGCGGACAATGAGCAGTTCTTC.

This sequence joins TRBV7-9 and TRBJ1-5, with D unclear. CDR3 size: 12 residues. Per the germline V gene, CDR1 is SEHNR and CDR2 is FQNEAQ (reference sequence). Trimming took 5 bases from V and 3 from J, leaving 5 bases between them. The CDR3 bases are TGTGCCAGCAGCGCCAACAATCAGCCCCAGCATTTT. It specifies CASSANNQPQHF. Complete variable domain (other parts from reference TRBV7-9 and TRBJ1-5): DTGVSQNPRHKITKRGQNVTFRCDPISEHNRLYWYRQTLGQGPEFLTYFQNEAQLEKSRLLSDRFSAERPKGSFSTLEIQRTEQGDSAMYLCASSANNQPQHFGDGTRLSIL.

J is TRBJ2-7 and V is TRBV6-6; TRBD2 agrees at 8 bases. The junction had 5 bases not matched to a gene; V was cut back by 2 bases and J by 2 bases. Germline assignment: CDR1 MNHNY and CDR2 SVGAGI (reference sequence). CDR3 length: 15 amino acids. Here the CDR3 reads CASSYRREDTYEQYF. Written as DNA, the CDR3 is TGTGCCAGCAGTTACCGGCGGGAGGACACCTACGAGCAGTACTTC.

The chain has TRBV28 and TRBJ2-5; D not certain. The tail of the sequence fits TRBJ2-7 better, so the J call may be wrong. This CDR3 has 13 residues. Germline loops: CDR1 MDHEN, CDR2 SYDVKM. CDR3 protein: CASSTPVPYEQYF. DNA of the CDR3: TGTGCCAGCAGTACCCCCGTGCCCTACGAGCAGTACTTC.

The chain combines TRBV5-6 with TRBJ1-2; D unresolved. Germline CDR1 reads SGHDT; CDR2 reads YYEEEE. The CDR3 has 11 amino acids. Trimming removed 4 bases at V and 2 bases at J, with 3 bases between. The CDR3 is CASSQNYGYTF. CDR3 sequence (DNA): TGTGCCAGCAGCCAGAACTATGGCTACACCTTC. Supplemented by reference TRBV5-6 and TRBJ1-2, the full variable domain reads DAGVTQSPTHLIKTRGQQVTLRCSPKSGHDTVSWYQQALGQGPQFIFQYYEEEERQRGNFPDRFSGHQFPNYSSELNVNALLLGDSALYLCASSQNYGYTFGSGTRLTVV.

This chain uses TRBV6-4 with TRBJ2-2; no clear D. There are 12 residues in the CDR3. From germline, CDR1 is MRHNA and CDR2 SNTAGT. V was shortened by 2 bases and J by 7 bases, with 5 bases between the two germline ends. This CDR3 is CASSDGNGELFF. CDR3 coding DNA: TGTGCCAGCAGTGACGGCAACGGGGAGCTGTTTTTT.

CDR3 bases: TGTGCCACCAGCAGAGATGCGCTTACCACTGGGGAGCAGTACTTC. Protein sequence: CATSRDALTTGEQYF. This chain links TRBV15 with TRBJ2-7, with D hard to call. The V gene's germline CDR1 is LNHNV and CDR2 YYDKDF (reference sequence). V lost 0 bases to trimming and J lost 7 bases, with 16 bases between them. The CDR3 has 15 residues.

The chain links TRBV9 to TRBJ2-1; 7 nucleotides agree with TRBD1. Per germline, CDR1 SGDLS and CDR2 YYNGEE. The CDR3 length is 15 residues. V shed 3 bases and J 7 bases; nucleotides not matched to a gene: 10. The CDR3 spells CASSGQGRGGNEQFF. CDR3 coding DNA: TGTGCCAGCAGCGGACAGGGAAGGGGTGGAAATGAGCAGTTCTTC.

The CDR3 loop is CASSQDAGATNEKLFF. The CDR3 region has the DNA TGCGCCAGCAGCCAAGATGCCGGGGCAACTAATGAAAAACTGTTTTTT. This chain uses TRBV4-1 with TRBJ1-4; no clear D. V lost 0 bases, J lost 0 bases, and 8 bases lay in between. The length of the CDR3 is 16 residues. CDR1 is MGHRA, CDR2 YSYEKL, per germline.

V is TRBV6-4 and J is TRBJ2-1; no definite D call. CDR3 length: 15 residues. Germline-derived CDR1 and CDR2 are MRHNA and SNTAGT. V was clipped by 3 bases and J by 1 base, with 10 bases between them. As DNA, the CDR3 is TGTGCCAGCAGTGAATCGCCGGAATCCTACAATGAGCAGTTCTTC. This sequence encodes CASSESPESYNEQFF.

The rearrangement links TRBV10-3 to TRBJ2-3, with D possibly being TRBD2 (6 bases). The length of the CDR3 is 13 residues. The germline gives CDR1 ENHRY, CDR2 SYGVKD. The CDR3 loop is CAARESGGDTQYF. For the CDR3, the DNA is TGTGCAGCCCGGGAGAGTGGTGGAGATACGCAGTATTTT.